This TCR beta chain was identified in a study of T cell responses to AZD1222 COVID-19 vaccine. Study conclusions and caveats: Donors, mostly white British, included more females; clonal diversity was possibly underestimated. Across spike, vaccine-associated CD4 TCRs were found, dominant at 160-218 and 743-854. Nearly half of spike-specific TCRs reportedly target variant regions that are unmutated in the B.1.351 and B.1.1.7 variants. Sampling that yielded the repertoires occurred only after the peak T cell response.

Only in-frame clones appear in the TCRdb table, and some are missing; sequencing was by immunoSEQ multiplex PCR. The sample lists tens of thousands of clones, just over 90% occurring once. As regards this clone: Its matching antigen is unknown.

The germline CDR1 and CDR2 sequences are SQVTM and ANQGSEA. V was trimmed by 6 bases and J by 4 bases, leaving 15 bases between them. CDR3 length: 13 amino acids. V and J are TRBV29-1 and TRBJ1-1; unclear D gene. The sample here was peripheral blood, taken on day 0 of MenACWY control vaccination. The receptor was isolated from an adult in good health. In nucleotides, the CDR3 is TGCAGCGTCTCGACCCGGGGTGGCACTGAAGCTTTCTTT. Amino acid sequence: CSVSTRGGTEAFF.